This T cell receptor (beta chain) appears in the sequencing data of a study of neurological immune-mediated disorders (dated by TCRdb to between 2018 and 2021). In terms of the full investigation: Using UMI-based sequencing, the study compared peripheral blood TCR-beta repertoires from patients with HTLV-I-associated myelopathy (HAM/TSP), patients with multiple sclerosis, and healthy controls. Longitudinal samples, technical triplicates and paired sorted CD4+ and CD8+ T-cell subsets, alongside PBMC samples, were included among the roughly 110 TCR-beta libraries. Of the 60 to 70 subjects in the cohort, around 15 were HAM/TSP patients, roughly 34 were multiple sclerosis patients, and about 20 were healthy controls. The study at large found these results: The highest TCR clonal expansion was observed in HAM/TSP patients, whereas the lowest was observed in MS patients, even when compared with healthy controls. No identical CDR3 amino acid sequences were shared among expanded clones across subjects, suggesting private TCR-beta repertoires in all groups.

cDNA was synthesized by template-switch 5'RACE using a primer with a 10-nucleotide random unique molecular identifier that tagged each TCR transcript. Over 200 million TCR-beta sequences, covering 15-18 subjects, were produced in each sequencing run. The RNeasy kit was used to extract total RNA. The KAPA Real-time Library Amplification kit was used to amplify TCR-beta VDJ regions with primers targeting the TCR constant region and the 5'RACE anchor. A first PCR added sample indexes and Illumina adaptors, after which a second PCR increased the library yield. After Ampure bead purification, the TCR product of roughly 650 bp was size-selected on a 2% E-gel SizeSelection system. Before pooling, library quality was checked on a Bioanalyzer, concentration was measured with Qubit, and libraries were quantified with the Kapa Library Quantification kit. Paired-end 2 x 150 bp sequencing of the libraries was performed on an Illumina HiSeq 2500. To increase sequence diversity, about 25-30% phiX was spiked into each library pool. As for how the authors treated the data: The UMI-based MiGEC pipeline processed quality-filtered reads and removed over 75% of raw TCR sequences during error correction. IMGT germline references were used for alignment of VDJ genes, and clonotypes were defined by a unique CDR3 amino acid sequence together with V-J genes. Clonal expansion, Shannon diversity and CDR3 relatedness were evaluated with VDJtools (CalcPairwiseDistances, ClusterSamples), while phylogenetic trees were built in CLCbio workbench. Clones with at least 8 unique UMIs were defined as expanded, with this threshold being based on coefficient-of-variation modelling across technical triplicates. Through fastp at Q25 and MiXCR, TCRdb rebuilt clones from the public reads, retaining in-frame beta chains. Each entry merges the rows of one CDR3 protein and shows their most common DNA and genes. TCRdb, not the authors, supplied the V and J calls. Present in this sample are about 30,000 distinct CDR3 sequences, over 12% of which were seen just once. The top ten clones comprise 25% to 35% of the sample.

From cysteine to phenylalanine, the CDR3 is 14 amino acids long. Only CDR3 DNA remains: 42 bases, in frame from the first base. CDR1 and CDR2, looked up from the germline V gene, are KGHDR and SFDVKD. For this chain, trimming is 4 bases at the V end and 11 bases at the J end, and the number of junction bases without a gene match is 10. To note about this clonotype: Which antigen it targets is not known. A much larger clone lies one base from this, so it may be a read error.

Healthy controls were blood bank volunteers in Maryland, USA. Unsorted PBMC libraries were generated from 2 million PBMCs stored in RNAlater at -80 °C until RNA extraction. Peripheral blood was subjected to Ficoll-Hypaque density gradient centrifugation to isolate PBMCs, which were then cryopreserved in liquid nitrogen. In this chain, TRBV24-1 is recombined with TRBJ2-1; the junction holds 7 bases that match TRBD2. Input material: PBMCs. The clonotype comes from a man aged 65-85 years in good health. The bases read TGTGCCACCAGTGACCGGACTAGTTGGCATAAGCAGTTCTTC. Its protein is CATSDRTSWHKQFF.